Described below is a single TCR beta chain sequence and its context. Which antigen it targets is not known. Mismatch with germline at one junction end may stem from a read error. This specimen's time point label, interpreted: longitudinal time-point 3. For unsorted PBMC libraries, 2 million PBMCs were used after storage in RNAlater at -80 degrees C until RNA extraction. Multiple sclerosis patients were enrolled in a US clinical protocol under which disease progression was evaluated by magnetic resonance imaging. Peripheral blood underwent Ficoll-Hypaque density gradient centrifugation to isolate PBMCs, which were then cryopreserved in liquid nitrogen. The sample originates from a study of neurological immune-mediated disorders (dated by TCRdb to the late 2010s). With regard to the full study: Of the approximately 34 multiple sclerosis patients, 31 had relapsing-remitting MS and 3 had secondary progressive MS. Peripheral blood TCR-beta repertoires from patients with HTLV-I-associated myelopathy (HAM/TSP), patients with multiple sclerosis, and healthy controls were compared in the study using UMI-based sequencing. The 90 to 120 TCR-beta libraries covered PBMC samples along with longitudinal samples, technical triplicates, and paired sorted CD4+ and CD8+ T-cell subsets. The cohort included approximately 70 subjects: some 14 with HAM/TSP, some 34 with multiple sclerosis, and 20 or so healthy controls. Longitudinal HAM/TSP and healthy donors were sampled at 3 time-points each (about 3-40 month intervals). Beyond this particular receptor, the publication reports: No association of the MS cluster with clinical or MRI features was observed, and the need for larger cohorts was stated by the authors. Across subjects, expanded clones never shared an identical CDR3 amino acid sequence, which suggests that the TCR-beta repertoires in every group were private. In phylogenetic analysis, the repertoires of 18 of 34 MS patients grouped into a cluster of related CDR3 sequences, which suggests a possible signature at the repertoire level. TCR clonal expansion was greatest in HAM/TSP patients and smallest in MS patients, who ranked below even healthy controls.

cDNA was synthesized by template-switch 5'RACE using a primer carrying a 10-nucleotide random unique molecular identifier by which each TCR transcript was tagged. Over 180 million TCR-beta sequences, covering 15-18 subjects, were produced in each sequencing run. The RNeasy kit was used to extract total RNA. TCR-beta VDJ regions were amplified with primers for the TCR constant region and the 5'RACE anchor, using the KAPA Real-time Library Amplification kit. A first PCR added sample indexes and Illumina adaptors, after which a second PCR increased the library yield. After purification with Ampure beads, the TCR product of roughly 650 bp was size-selected on a 2% E-gel SizeSelection system. Before pooling, library quality was checked on a Bioanalyzer, concentration was measured with Qubit, and libraries were quantified with the Kapa Library Quantification kit. An Illumina HiSeq 2500 was used to sequence the libraries paired-end at 2 x 150 bp. To increase sequence diversity, roughly 24-31% phiX was spiked into each library pool. The study's own analysis went as follows. Quality-filtered reads were processed with the UMI-based MiGEC pipeline, and over 85% of raw TCR sequences were removed by the MiGEC pipeline during error correction. VDJ genes were aligned to IMGT germline references, and each clonotype was defined by a unique CDR3 amino acid sequence together with V-J genes. Clonal expansion, Shannon diversity and CDR3 relatedness were evaluated with VDJtools (CalcPairwiseDistances, ClusterSamples), while phylogenetic trees were built in CLCbio workbench. A clone was classed as expanded if it had 8 or more unique UMIs, a cutoff based on coefficient-of-variation modelling across technical triplicates. TCRdb took the public reads, trimmed them with fastp at Q25, ran MiXCR for clone calling and kept in-frame beta chains. Every CDR3 protein is listed once, alongside the most common genes and DNA of its rows. TCRdb, not the authors, supplied the V and J calls. The sample data list tens of thousands of distinct CDR3 sequences, and roughly 4.3% of these were observed just once. Clones ranked in the top ten supply over 5.5% of the sample.

The TCR comes from a woman aged 60-75 years with multiple sclerosis. Sequenced sample: PBMCs.

The DNA sequence is given as TGTGCCAGCAGTAACTCCGAGCAGTACTTC. Translated, it reads CASSNSEQYF. Recombination joined TRBV6-2 or TRBV6-3 with TRBJ2-7; the D gene identity is not certain. CDR1 MNHEY and CDR2 SVGEGT are derived from the germline V gene. The CDR3, cysteine through phenylalanine, is 10 amino acids long. Of all the DNA, just the CDR3 is kept, 30 bases in frame from base 1.